This T cell receptor beta chain was sequenced during a study of cytomegalovirus exposure and HLA in healthy donors. The PCR made use of 60 Vbeta and 13 Jbeta primers. TCRdb's table, derived via immunoSEQ multiplex PCR, lists solely in-frame clones and lacks some. Altogether around 99,000 clones are present, about 77% being singletons, with the ten largest covering around 3.5%. Trimming at V came to 3 bases and at J to 6 bases, leaving 5 bases not matched to a gene. The germline V gene encodes CDR1 SGHNT and CDR2 YYREEE (reference sequence). CDR3 length: 14 residues. The J gene is TRBJ2-4, the V gene TRBV5-4, with 8 bases lining up with TRBD1. Sequencing was carried out using PBMCs. This TCR was recovered from a man aged 35 to 55 in good health and CMV-seronegative. For the CDR3, the DNA is TGTGCCAGCAGCTCACGGACAGGGACAAACATTCAGTACTTC. Its translation is CASSSRTGTNIQYF.